This T cell receptor beta chain was found in a study of cytomegalovirus exposure and HLA in healthy donors. Study results and limitations: About 90% or about 30% of the time was how often most TCR beta V segments were productive, according to an earlier analysis.

The CDR3 is 16 residues long. Germline CDR1 is LNHDA and CDR2 is SQIVND (reference sequence). The V end was cut by 8 bases, the J end by 4 bases, with 21 bases between. Amplification used 60 Vbeta primers and 13 Jbeta primers. Only in-frame clones appear in the TCRdb table, and some are missing; sequencing was by immunoSEQ multiplex PCR. The repertoire holds about 160,000 clones, with roughly 80% as singletons. This clone appeared a single time. Its antigen is currently unknown. This sequence was found in a male donor in good health and CMV-seropositive. The genes are TRBV19 and TRBJ1-5; D possibly corresponds to TRBD1 (6 bases). Material for sequencing was PBMCs. The CDR3 reads CASHKGGGTTNQPQHF. In DNA form, the CDR3 reads TGTGCCAGTCACAAAGGGGGGGGCACCACTAATCAGCCCCAGCATTTT. Supplemented by reference TRBV19 and TRBJ1-5, the full variable domain reads DGGITQSPKYLFRKEGQNVTLSCEQNLNHDAMYWYRQDPGQGLRLIYYSQIVNDFQKGDIAEGYSVSREKKESFPLTVTSAQKNPTAFYLCASHKGGGTTNQPQHFGDGTRLSIL.